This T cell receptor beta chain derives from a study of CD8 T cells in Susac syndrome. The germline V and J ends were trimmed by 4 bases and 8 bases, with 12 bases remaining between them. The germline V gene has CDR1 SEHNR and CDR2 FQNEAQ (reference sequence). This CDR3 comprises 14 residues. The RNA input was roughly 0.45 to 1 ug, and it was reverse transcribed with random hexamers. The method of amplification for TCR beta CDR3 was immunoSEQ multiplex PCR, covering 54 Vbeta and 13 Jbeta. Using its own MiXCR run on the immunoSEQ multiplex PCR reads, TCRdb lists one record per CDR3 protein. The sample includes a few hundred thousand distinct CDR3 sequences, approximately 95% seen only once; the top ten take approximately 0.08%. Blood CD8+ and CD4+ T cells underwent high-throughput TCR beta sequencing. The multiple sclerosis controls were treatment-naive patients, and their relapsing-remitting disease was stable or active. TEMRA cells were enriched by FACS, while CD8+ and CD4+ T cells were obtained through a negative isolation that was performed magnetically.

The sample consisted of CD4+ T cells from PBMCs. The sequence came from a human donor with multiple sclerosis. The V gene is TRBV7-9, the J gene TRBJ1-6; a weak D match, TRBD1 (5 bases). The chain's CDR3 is CASSSLRGDSPLHF. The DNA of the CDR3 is TGTGCCAGCAGCTCCTTGAGGGGAGATTCACCCCTCCACTTT.